This T cell receptor beta chain originates from a study of CD8 T cells in Susac syndrome. With random hexamers, reverse transcription was performed on about 0.5 to 1 ug of RNA. TCRdb used MiXCR to reprocess the immunoSEQ multiplex PCR reads, holding one entry per CDR3 protein. Found here are nearly 110,000 distinct CDR3 sequences, approximately 93% of them singletons; the top ten hold 0.4% to 0.5%. Germline V gene data show CDR1 as DFQATT and CDR2 as SNEGSKA (reference sequence). The CDR3 is made up of 13 amino acids. V was trimmed by 7 bases and J by 7 bases, leaving 20 bases between them. The receptor comes from a human donor with Susac syndrome. Sequenced material: CD8+ T cells from PBMCs. The chain carries TRBV20-1 and TRBJ2-7; D is uncertain. The CDR3 DNA follows: TGCAGTGGGGGTCCCGGGTTCTCTGGGGAGCAGTACTTC. Its protein is CSGGPGFSGEQYF.